Given below is one T cell receptor beta chain in context. This entry belongs to a study of blood T cell repertoires in COVID-19. Trimming cost V 0 bases and J 5 bases; bases outside gene matches: 4. The germline gives CDR1 LGHNA, CDR2 YNFKEQ. There are 16 residues in the CDR3. Clones were read by immunoSEQ multiplex PCR, and TCRdb kept only the in-frame ones, dropping some. The repertoire holds tens of thousands of clones, roughly nine tenths seen once, with approximately 5.2% in the top ten. Source material: peripheral blood. This receptor was obtained from a woman at least 80 years old with active COVID-19. J is TRBJ2-3 and V is TRBV4-2; 11 bases line up with TRBD2. The CDR3 sequence: CASSQEETSGGDTQYF. The CDR3 DNA sequence: TGTGCCAGCAGCCAAGAAGAAACTAGCGGGGGAGATACGCAGTATTTT.